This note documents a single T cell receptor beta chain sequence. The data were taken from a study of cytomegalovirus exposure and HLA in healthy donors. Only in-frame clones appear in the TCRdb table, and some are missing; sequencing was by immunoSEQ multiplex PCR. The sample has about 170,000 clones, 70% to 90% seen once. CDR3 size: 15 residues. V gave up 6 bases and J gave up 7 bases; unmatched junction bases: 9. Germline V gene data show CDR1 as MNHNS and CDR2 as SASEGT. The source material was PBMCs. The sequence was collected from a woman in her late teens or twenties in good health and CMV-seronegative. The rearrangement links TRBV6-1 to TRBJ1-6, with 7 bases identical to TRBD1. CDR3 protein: CASRRPGTANSPLHF. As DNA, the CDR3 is TGTGCCAGCAGACGCCCCGGGACAGCGAATTCACCCCTCCACTTT.